This T cell receptor (beta chain) was identified during a study of PD-L1 blockade in urothelial cancer. The CDR3 is 15 amino acids. Germline V CDR1 and CDR2: SGHDN, FVKESK. V lost 2 bases to trimming and J lost 4 bases, with 11 bases between them. Sequencing used immunoSEQ multiplex PCR; TCRdb keeps in-frame clones, though not all of them. The table shows some 49,000 clones, with around 90% occurring only once. The sequence derives from a man aged 60 to 69 with urothelial cancer. The sample in question was PBMCs, obtained around atezolizumab (anti-PD-L1) treatment. The V call is TRBV14, the J call TRBJ2-2; TRBD1 is a possible D gene (6 bases). This chain's CDR3 is CASSQWGLGTGELFF. CDR3 sequence (DNA): TGTGCCAGCAGCCAATGGGGGCTAGGCACCGGGGAGCTGTTTTTT.